Listed below are T cell receptor beta chains from one sample, sequenced in a study of response to subunit inactivated influenza vaccine. A single record per CDR3 protein comes from TCRdb applying MiXCR to the RT-PCR reads. The sample includes 300,000 to 350,000 distinct CDR3 sequences, 20% to 25% seen only once; the top ten take roughly 10%. Sequences were derived from PBMCs from blood, sampled approximately 22 months after vaccination. The receptors come from a man between 45 and 75 years old who received an inactivated influenza vaccine. Each CDR3 is given with its conserved first and last residue. The D gene is left open where the match is weak. Rows may omit the clone size; those that give it use once, few, many or a size class.

TGTGCCAGCAGCTTCTCAGGACAGGGATGGGGCACCGGGGAGCTGTTTTTT | CASSFSGQGWGTGELFF | TRBJ2-2 | TRBV7-2 | TRBD1 | few
TGTGCCAGCAGCCACAGGGCCAGCTACCTTGGGAATCAGCCCCAGCATTTT | CASSHRASYLGNQPQHF | TRBJ1-5 | TRBV16 | . | few
TGCAGTGCTATGAGGGGACAAGAGACCCAGTACTTC | CSAMRGQETQYF | TRBJ2-5 | TRBV20-1 | . | many
TGCGCCAGCAGCCAAGCGCCAGGACAGGGACCTTATCAAGAGACCCAGTACTTC | CASSQAPGQGPYQETQYF | TRBJ2-5 | TRBV4-3 | TRBD1 | .
TGTGCCAGCAGCTTAAGCACAGCGGTGAATGAGCAGTTCTTC | CASSLSTAVNEQFF | TRBJ2-1 | TRBV7-2 | . | .
TGTGCCAGCTCACCCACAGGGATGGAAGCTTTCTTT | CASSPTGMEAFF | TRBJ1-1 | TRBV18 | . | .
TGTGCCAGCTCACCACAGGCCGATTCACCCCTCCACTTT | CASSPQADSPLHF | TRBJ1-6 | TRBV18 | . | .
TGCGCCAGCAGTGAGTCGGGGGAGACCCAGTACTTC | CASSESGETQYF | TRBJ2-5 | TRBV10-2 | . | many
TGCGCCAGCAGCTTGCCACCCTACGAGCAGTACTTC | CASSLPPYEQYF | TRBJ2-7 | TRBV5-1 | . | few
TGTGCCACGACGGACAGGGTGAAGAATGGCTACACCTTC | CATTDRVKNGYTF | TRBJ1-2 | TRBV10-3 | TRBD1 | .
TGTGCCAGCAGTCCCGCCCACTCCTCTGGAAACACCATATATTTT | CASSPAHSSGNTIYF | TRBJ1-3 | TRBV12-3/TRBV12-4 | . | few